A selection of T cell receptor beta chains follows, all from one sample in a study of control samples from healthy donors and cancer patients. Sequencing used immunoSEQ multiplex PCR; TCRdb keeps in-frame clones, though not all of them. The sample contains some 120,000 clones, over 75% of which appear only once. The specimen sequenced was blood. The receptors come from a man in his fifties or sixties in good health. CDR3s include the opening cysteine and the closing phenylalanine or tryptophan. Each record gives: D gene, clone size, V gene, J gene, CDR3 DNA, CDR3 protein. The D gene is left open where the match is weak. Where a row states a size, it is once, few, many or the class of an expanded clone; other rows omit it.

D gene: TRBD1
clone size: -
V gene: TRBV19
J gene: TRBJ2-2
CDR3 DNA: TGTGCCACCCACACGACAGGGGTCACCGGGGAGCTGTTTTTT
CDR3 protein: CATHTTGVTGELFF

D gene: -
clone size: -
V gene: TRBV10-3
J gene: TRBJ2-5
CDR3 DNA: TGTGCCATCGGAGCGGCACACGGCCAAGAGACCCAGTACTTC
CDR3 protein: CAIGAAHGQETQYF

D gene: TRBD1
clone size: -
V gene: TRBV6-1
J gene: TRBJ1-1
CDR3 DNA: TGTGCCAGCAGTGATGGTTCTACAGGGGTTTTAAGGGGGACTGAAGCTTTCTTT
CDR3 protein: CASSDGSTGVLRGTEAFF

D gene: -
clone size: -
V gene: TRBV19
J gene: TRBJ2-2
CDR3 DNA: TGTGCCAGTAGTATAGTACGATCGCAGGTTCGGGCCGGGGAGCTGTTTTTT
CDR3 protein: CASSIVRSQVRAGELFF

D gene: -
clone size: -
V gene: TRBV3-1/TRBV3-2
J gene: TRBJ1-4
CDR3 DNA: TGTGCCAGCAGCCAAACCCCCGGCGCAACAACTAATGAAAAACTGTTTTTT
CDR3 protein: CASSQTPGATTNEKLFF

D gene: TRBD1
clone size: -
V gene: TRBV27
J gene: TRBJ2-7
CDR3 DNA: TGTGCCAGCAGTCCCGGGACAGGCGTTCAAAGCTCCTACGAGCAGTACTTC
CDR3 protein: CASSPGTGVQSSYEQYF

D gene: TRBD2
clone size: -
V gene: TRBV6-1
J gene: TRBJ2-1
CDR3 DNA: TGTGCCAGCAGTGGACATAGCGGGGGGGACCCCTACAATGAGCAGTTCTTC
CDR3 protein: CASSGHSGGDPYNEQFF

D gene: TRBD1
clone size: once
V gene: TRBV2
J gene: TRBJ1-1
CDR3 DNA: TGTGCCCCCTTGAGCCAGGGGGCAGGCACTGAAGCTTTCTTT
CDR3 protein: CAPLSQGAGTEAFF

D gene: -
clone size: -
V gene: TRBV19
J gene: TRBJ2-4
CDR3 DNA: TGTGCCAGTAGTGCAGATAAAAACATTCAGTACTTC
CDR3 protein: CASSADKNIQYF

D gene: -
clone size: -
V gene: TRBV9
J gene: TRBJ1-4
CDR3 DNA: TGTGCCAGCAGCCCCACTGAGGGCGTGGGGGAAAAACTGTTTTTT
CDR3 protein: CASSPTEGVGEKLFF

D gene: TRBD1
clone size: -
V gene: TRBV9
J gene: TRBJ2-7
CDR3 DNA: TGTGCCAGCAGCGGGGGACAGGGTTTCTCCTACGAGCAGTACTTC
CDR3 protein: CASSGGQGFSYEQYF

D gene: TRBD1
clone size: -
V gene: TRBV28
J gene: TRBJ1-5
CDR3 DNA: TGTGCCAGCAGTTTGGGGACAGGTGAGGCTCAGCCCCAGCATTTT
CDR3 protein: CASSLGTGEAQPQHF

D gene: -
clone size: once
V gene: TRBV7-8
J gene: TRBJ1-1
CDR3 DNA: TGTGCCAGCAGCTTAGAGGCTAACACTGAAGCTTTCTTT
CDR3 protein: CASSLEANTEAFF

D gene: -
clone size: -
V gene: TRBV24-1
J gene: TRBJ2-1
CDR3 DNA: TGTGCCACCAGTGTACAGGGCGGGTCTAATGAGCAGTTCTTC
CDR3 protein: CATSVQGGSNEQFF

D gene: -
clone size: -
V gene: TRBV4-3
J gene: TRBJ1-4
CDR3 DNA: TGCGCCAGCAGCCCTTACAGCAATGAAAAACTGTTTTTT
CDR3 protein: CASSPYSNEKLFF

D gene: -
clone size: -
V gene: TRBV29-1
J gene: TRBJ1-3
CDR3 DNA: TGCAGCGTGGGAGGCTCTGGAAACACCATATATTTT
CDR3 protein: CSVGGSGNTIYF

D gene: -
clone size: -
V gene: TRBV7-2
J gene: TRBJ1-6
CDR3 DNA: TGTGCCAGCAGCTTAGTTTCTCGGGGCGTAAATTCACCCCTCCACTTT
CDR3 protein: CASSLVSRGVNSPLHF

D gene: -
clone size: few
V gene: TRBV7-2
J gene: TRBJ1-3
CDR3 DNA: TGTGCCAGCAGCTCCTCCGGGACGATCTCTGGAAACACCATATATTTT
CDR3 protein: CASSSSGTISGNTIYF

D gene: -
clone size: -
V gene: TRBV21-1
J gene: TRBJ1-2
CDR3 DNA: TGTGCCAGCAGCCCGGACAGAGATGGCTACACCTTC
CDR3 protein: CASSPDRDGYTF

D gene: -
clone size: -
V gene: TRBV6-1
J gene: TRBJ1-5
CDR3 DNA: TGTGCCAGCAGTGACGAAACAGGGTTACGGCAGCCCCAGCATTTT
CDR3 protein: CASSDETGLRQPQHF

D gene: -
clone size: -
V gene: TRBV4-3
J gene: TRBJ2-7
CDR3 DNA: TGCGCCAGCAGCCAGAGGTCTGTGGGGCCCGGCTACGAGCAGTACTTC
CDR3 protein: CASSQRSVGPGYEQYF

D gene: -
clone size: -
V gene: TRBV3-1/TRBV3-2
J gene: TRBJ2-2
CDR3 DNA: TGTGCCAGCAGGAAATCAACGAACACCGGGGAGCTGTTTTTT
CDR3 protein: CASRKSTNTGELFF

D gene: -
clone size: -
V gene: TRBV7-2
J gene: TRBJ1-6
CDR3 DNA: TGTGCCAGCAGCCTGACCCCCCTTTCGAATTCACCCCTCCACTTT
CDR3 protein: CASSLTPLSNSPLHF

D gene: -
clone size: -
V gene: TRBV25-1
J gene: TRBJ1-2
CDR3 DNA: TGTGCCAGCAGTGAATCTGCTGGGTTGAGGTATGGCTACACCTTC
CDR3 protein: CASSESAGLRYGYTF

D gene: -
clone size: -
V gene: TRBV5-4
J gene: TRBJ2-3
CDR3 DNA: TGTGCCAGCAGATTGGAAGGGATCGCAGATACGCAGTATTTT
CDR3 protein: CASRLEGIADTQYF

D gene: -
clone size: -
V gene: TRBV10-2
J gene: TRBJ1-5
CDR3 DNA: TGCGCCAGCAAAAAGACGGCCAGCAATCAGCCCCAGCATTTT
CDR3 protein: CASKKTASNQPQHF

D gene: TRBD1
clone size: -
V gene: TRBV5-1
J gene: TRBJ2-3
CDR3 DNA: TGCGCCAGCAGCCCCGGACAGGGGACGGATACGCAGTATTTT
CDR3 protein: CASSPGQGTDTQYF

D gene: TRBD2
clone size: -
V gene: TRBV7-8
J gene: TRBJ2-2
CDR3 DNA: TGTGCCAGCAGCCGGACTAGCGGCACCGGGGAGCTGTTTTTT
CDR3 protein: CASSRTSGTGELFF

D gene: -
clone size: -
V gene: TRBV2
J gene: TRBJ1-5
CDR3 DNA: TGTGCCAGCAGTGAAAATACACCCGGGGACAATCAGCCCCAGCATTTT
CDR3 protein: CASSENTPGDNQPQHF

D gene: -
clone size: -
V gene: TRBV6-6
J gene: TRBJ1-3
CDR3 DNA: TGTGCCAGCAGTTATAATGGGGGCGGTGGAAACACCATATATTTT
CDR3 protein: CASSYNGGGGNTIYF

D gene: -
clone size: -
V gene: TRBV3-1/TRBV3-2
J gene: TRBJ2-2
CDR3 DNA: TGTGCCAGCAGCCTCGGGACGGTTGGCGGGGAGCTGTTTTTT
CDR3 protein: CASSLGTVGGELFF

D gene: -
clone size: few
V gene: TRBV6-1
J gene: TRBJ1-3
CDR3 DNA: TGTGCCAGCAGTGAAGTTCTGGTGTACTCTGGAAACACCATATATTTT
CDR3 protein: CASSEVLVYSGNTIYF